The 24 T cell receptor beta chains below were found in one sample sequenced in a study of T cells in Graves' hyperthyroidism and ophthalmopathy. Amplified TCR beta CDR3 regions came from RNA transcripts. The HTBI primer set drove a first-round RT-PCR of the TCR CDR3. MiXCR, run by TCRdb on the multiplex PCR reads, gives a single entry per CDR3 protein. The profile shows some 500,000 distinct CDR3 sequences, about 24% of them singletons. The sequencing sample was made of blood. The origin of the receptors is a woman in her 30s with Graves' ophthalmopathy.

This clonotype was counted ten times or more. This chain joins TRBV6-4 and TRBJ1-5; 11 bases align to TRBD1. The junction had 12 bases not matched to a gene; V was cut back by 7 bases and J by 4 bases. Looked up from germline, CDR1 is MRHNA and CDR2 is SNTAGT. The CDR3 is 17 residues long. The CDR3 loop is CASTSTGTGGGNQPQHF. The CDR3 bases are TGTGCCAGCACCTCTACCGGGACAGGGGGTGGGAATCAGCCCCAGCATTTT.

This clonotype was counted many times. The chain employs TRBV5-1 and TRBJ1-1; 8 positions agree with TRBD1. Unmatched junction bases numbered 11, after V lost 1 base and J lost 6 bases. The CDR3 spans 16 residues. CDR1 SGHRS and CDR2 YFSETQ come from the germline V gene. CDR3 loop: CASSLPADRVVSEAFF. The CDR3 DNA follows: TGCGCCAGCAGCTTGCCCGCGGACAGGGTAGTTTCTGAAGCTTTCTTT.

This clonotype occurred many times. V usage is TRBV2 and J usage is TRBJ2-2, with TRBD1 matching 7 bases. Germline values: CDR1 SNHLY, CDR2 FYNNEI. The CDR3 totals 12 residues. V trimming: 6 bases; J trimming: 6 bases; junction bases outside the gene matches: 1. DNA of the CDR3: TGTGCCAGCAGCCAGGGGGCCGGGGAGCTGTTTTTT. Translated: CASSQGAGELFF. Supplemented by reference TRBV2 and TRBJ2-2, the full variable domain reads EPEVTQTPSHQVTQMGQEVILRCVPISNHLYFYWYRQILGQKVEFLVSFYNNEISEKSEIFDDQFSVERPDGSNFTLKIRSTKLEDSAMYFCASSQGAGELFFGEGSRLTVL.

This clonotype was counted many times. The V gene is TRBV6-1, the J gene TRBJ2-7, with D perhaps matching TRBD1 (6 bases). This CDR3 spans 14 amino acids. The V gene's germline CDR1 is MNHNS and CDR2 SASEGT. The ends were cut back, 4 bases at V and 0 bases at J, with 10 bases in the middle. The CDR3 coding sequence is TGTGCCAGCAGTGGACAGGACTTCTCCTACGAGCAGTACTTC. It codes for CASSGQDFSYEQYF.

This chain uses TRBV4-1 with TRBJ2-7; possible D gene TRBD1, 6 bases. This CDR3 has 14 amino acids. Trimming stripped 6 bases from V and 2 bases from J, with 14 bases between. The germline V gene encodes CDR1 MGHRA and CDR2 YSYEKL. Here the CDR3 reads CASSTGRGTYEQYF. CDR3 sequence (DNA): TGCGCCAGCAGTACAGGGAGAGGAACCTACGAGCAGTACTTC.

This clonotype was found many times. The rearrangement links TRBV11-2 to TRBJ1-1; D possibly corresponds to TRBD1 (5 bases). This CDR3 is 14 amino acids long. Trimming took 5 bases from V and 4 from J, leaving 14 bases between them. The germline CDR1 and CDR2 sequences are SGHAT and FQNNGV. DNA of the CDR3: TGTGCCAGCAGCCCGGGGGGTTGGGTCACTGAAGCTTTCTTT. This codes for CASSPGGWVTEAFF.

This clonotype was picked up many times. The chain carries TRBV6-1 and TRBJ2-5; 10 bases match TRBD2. This CDR3 spans 15 amino acids. Unmatched junction bases numbered 9, after V lost 8 bases and J lost 3 bases. Germline V gene sequence: CDR1 MNHNS, CDR2 SASEGT. CDR3 sequence: CASEDIAGGKETQYF. As DNA, the CDR3 is TGTGCCAGCGAAGACATAGCGGGGGGTAAAGAGACCCAGTACTTC.

The J gene is TRBJ2-5, the V gene TRBV3-1; 14 nucleotides match TRBD2. Germline trimming cut 4 bases from V and 4 bases from J; bases unmatched to any gene: 2. This CDR3 is built from 15 residues. The germline V gene encodes CDR1 LGHDT and CDR2 YNNKEL (reference sequence). Here the CDR3 reads CASSPGTSGRETQYF. CDR3 bases: TGTGCCAGCAGCCCTGGGACTAGCGGGAGAGAGACCCAGTACTTC.

This clonotype was counted many times. The chain couples TRBV20-1 to TRBJ2-7; no definite D call. The CDR3 contains 15 residues. Trimming took off 0 bases at V and 2 bases at J, with 14 bases between the two ends. Germline V gene data show CDR1 as DFQATT and CDR2 as SNEGSKA (reference sequence). The CDR3 reads CSARDPGITPYEQYF. The CDR3 coding sequence is TGCAGTGCTAGAGATCCCGGTATCACTCCCTACGAGCAGTACTTC.

The rearrangement uses TRBV11-2 and TRBJ1-1, with D possibly being TRBD1 (5 bases). The V end was cut by 3 bases, the J end by 2 bases, with 10 bases between. The CDR3 covers 14 residues. Per germline, CDR1 SGHAT and CDR2 FQNNGV. CDR3 loop: CASSFVRGNTEAFF. The CDR3 DNA sequence: TGTGCCAGCAGCTTCGTAAGGGGAAACACTGAAGCTTTCTTT.

The J gene is TRBJ2-7, the V gene TRBV10-3, with 11 bases matching TRBD2. The germline CDR1 and CDR2 sequences are ENHRY and SYGVKD. The CDR3 is 15 amino acids. The junction had 3 bases not matched to a gene; V was cut back by 3 bases and J by 2 bases. DNA of the CDR3: TGTGCCATCAGTGAAGGGACTAGCGGTACCTACGAGCAGTACTTC. Protein product: CAISEGTSGTYEQYF.

This clonotype was seen many times. This chain uses TRBV6-5 with TRBJ1-1; no reliable D call. Germline V gene data show CDR1 as MNHEY and CDR2 as SVGAGI. Trimming took off 0 bases at V and 4 bases at J, with 12 bases between the two ends. The CDR3 contains 15 residues. CDR3 in DNA: TGTGCCAGCAGTTACTCAGGACCGTCCAGCACTGAAGCTTTCTTT. As protein: CASSYSGPSSTEAFF.

The table lists this clonotype with many counts. The chain joins TRBV20-1 to TRBJ1-5, with 8 bases matching TRBD1. The CDR3 is made up of 16 amino acids. The trim removed 2 bases at V and 4 bases at J, leaving 10 bases unmatched. Germline V gene data show CDR1 as DFQATT and CDR2 as SNEGSKA (reference sequence). The CDR3 DNA follows: TGCAGTGCTAGACAGATAGGACAGGGTAGAAATCAGCCCCAGCATTTT. It encodes CSARQIGQGRNQPQHF.

The sample holds many counts of this clonotype. The genes are TRBV12-3 or TRBV12-4 and TRBJ2-2, with D perhaps TRBD1 or TRBD2 (6 bases each). V dropped 3 bases and J dropped 0 bases, with 17 bases sitting between them. This CDR3 has 18 amino acids. CDR3 amino acids: CASSFRYWGAPNTGELFF. The CDR3 DNA follows: TGTGCCAGCAGTTTTAGATACTGGGGGGCCCCGAACACCGGGGAGCTGTTTTTT.

This clonotype was counted at least ten times. The gene calls are TRBV6-1 and TRBJ1-6, with D unclear. This CDR3 is built from 15 residues. Trimming removed 5 bases from V and 0 bases from J, with 8 bases in between. Germline V gene data show CDR1 as MNHNS and CDR2 as SASEGT. CDR3 sequence reads: CASSRAGSYNSPLHF. The CDR3 nucleotides read TGTGCCAGCAGTCGGGCCGGCTCCTATAATTCACCCCTCCACTTT.

The chain is built from TRBV19 and TRBJ1-5, with 7 bases that match TRBD1. The CDR3 contains 15 residues. V lost 5 bases, J lost 5 bases, and 9 bases stayed unmatched. Per the germline V gene, CDR1 is LNHDA and CDR2 is SQIVND (reference sequence). DNA of the CDR3: TGTGCCAGTAGTGCTCCCCGACAGGGCGATCAGCCCCAGCATTTT. Residues: CASSAPRQGDQPQHF.

The table lists this clonotype with many counts. The rearrangement joins TRBV2 to TRBJ2-5; D gene ambiguous. Germline loops: CDR1 SNHLY, CDR2 FYNNEI. V was trimmed by 0 bases and J by 5 bases, leaving 4 bases between them. The CDR3 runs to 12 residues. CDR3 region: CASSEAGETQYF. DNA for the CDR3: TGTGCCAGCAGTGAAGCGGGGGAGACCCAGTACTTC. Together with reference TRBV2 and TRBJ2-5, the CDR3 gives the full variable domain: EPEVTQTPSHQVTQMGQEVILRCVPISNHLYFYWYRQILGQKVEFLVSFYNNEISEKSEIFDDQFSVERPDGSNFTLKIRSTKLEDSAMYFCASSEAGETQYFGPGTRLLVL.

This clonotype was counted at least ten times. The chain is built from TRBV12-3 or TRBV12-4 and TRBJ1-2, with TRBD1 identical over 7 bases. Germline trimming cut 6 bases from V and 2 bases from J; bases unmatched to any gene: 9. The CDR3 spans 15 residues. The CDR3, as DNA: TGTGCCAGCAGAGAACAGGGGCTGCCCAACTATGGCTACACCTTC. This encodes CASREQGLPNYGYTF.

This clonotype has a count of ten or more. V is TRBV6-5 and J is TRBJ2-7; D is perhaps TRBD1 or TRBD2 (5 bases each). Trimming cost V 2 bases and J 2 bases, with 19 bases left between them. Germline V gives CDR1 MNHEY, CDR2 SVGAGI. The CDR3 consists of 17 residues. The CDR3 nucleotides read TGTGCCAGCAGTTACCGTTCTCCGGGACCCCACGCCTACGAGCAGTACTTC. Its protein is CASSYRSPGPHAYEQYF.

Comment on this clonotype: This could be a read error, since a much larger clone is one nucleotide away. The V gene is TRBV12-3 or TRBV12-4, the J gene TRBJ1-1; D is ambiguous. The CDR3 runs 11 residues. The ends were cut back, 6 bases at V and 10 bases at J, with 12 bases in the middle. The CDR3 region is CASRTRAVAFF. CDR3 nucleotides: TGTGCCAGCAGGACCCGAGCTGTAGCTTTCTTT.

This clonotype was recorded at least ten times. The genes are TRBV5-1 and TRBJ2-7; 8 nucleotides line up with TRBD1. Germline-derived CDR1 and CDR2 are SGHRS and YFSETQ. The CDR3 loop spans 15 amino acids. V gave up 0 bases and J gave up 4 bases; unmatched junction bases: 6. The CDR3 coding sequence is TGCGCCAGCAGCTTGGGCCGGACAGGGATTTACGAGCAGTACTTC. This encodes CASSLGRTGIYEQYF. The full variable domain, completed using reference TRBV5-1 and TRBJ2-7, is KAGVTQTPRYLIKTRGQQVTLSCSPISGHRSVSWYQQTPGQGLQFLFEYFSETQRNKGNFPGRFSGRQFSNSRSEMNVSTLELGDSALYLCASSLGRTGIYEQYFGPGTRLTVT.

This clonotype was seen only a few times. The chain couples TRBV6-1 to TRBJ2-5, with 7 bases matching TRBD2. This CDR3 is built from 12 residues. V gave up 8 bases and J gave up 5 bases; unmatched junction bases: 5. From germline, CDR1 is MNHNS and CDR2 SASEGT. This chain's CDR3 is CASQRGWETQYF. The CDR3 DNA reads TGTGCCAGCCAGCGGGGCTGGGAGACCCAGTACTTC.

This clonotype showed up many times. This chain uses TRBV20-1 with TRBJ2-7, with 7 positions matching TRBD1. The junction had 14 bases not matched to a gene; V was cut back by 6 bases and J by 0 bases. Germline V gives CDR1 DFQATT, CDR2 SNEGSKA (reference sequence). CDR3 length equals 16 residues. The DNA for the CDR3 is TGCAGTGCAGGGAATCCCGTGACAGGGATCTCCTACGAGCAGTACTTC. As protein: CSAGNPVTGISYEQYF.

This clonotype has a handful of counts. The chain employs TRBV11-2 and TRBJ2-2; 10 bases map to TRBD2. Trimming at V came to 7 bases and at J to 2 bases, leaving 16 bases not matched to a gene. This CDR3 is 19 amino acids long. Germline CDR1 reads SGHAT; CDR2 reads FQNNGV. The CDR3 sequence is CASIRAFPSGGPNTGELFF. DNA for the CDR3: TGTGCCAGCATTCGAGCTTTTCCTAGCGGGGGACCTAACACCGGGGAGCTGTTTTTT.